The clone carrying this T cell receptor (beta chain) was recorded at least ten times. The data belong to a study of Graves' ophthalmopathy and Graves' hyperthyroidism. RNA transcripts yielded amplified TCR beta CDR3 regions. HTBI-primed first-round RT-PCR preceded second-round multiplex PCR. TCRdb used MiXCR to reprocess the multiplex PCR reads, holding one entry per CDR3 protein. The data contain hundreds of thousands of distinct CDR3 sequences, 35% to 50% of them singletons. V was clipped by 5 bases and J by 1 base, with 11 bases between them. The CDR3 spans 14 residues. A diagnosis was made from clinical symptoms together with serum thyroxine, TRAb, thyroid ultrasound and orbital computed tomography.

Material: peripheral blood. This TCR came from an adult man with Graves' ophthalmopathy. The chain uses TRBV12-3 or TRBV12-4 and TRBJ1-1; D unresolved. The CDR3 DNA follows: TGTGCCAGCAGTACGGCACCCAAGAACACTGAAGCTTTCTTT. Protein product: CASSTAPKNTEAFF.